A selection of T cell receptor beta chains follows, all from one sample in a study of T cell responses to AZD1222 COVID-19 vaccine. Sequencing used immunoSEQ multiplex PCR; TCRdb keeps in-frame clones, though not all of them. The sample yields 89,000 or so clones, less than 95% seen once. Sample: peripheral blood, taken 28 days after the second AZD1222 dose. Receptor source: an adult who received the AZD1222 COVID-19 vaccine. Each CDR3 is given with its conserved first and last residue. The D gene is left open where the match is weak. Some rows mark clone size as missing; the rest say once, few, many or name a class of expanded clone.

len | j_gene | abundance | v_gene | d_gene | CDR3nt | CDR3aa
15 | TRBJ2-1 | once | TRBV21-1 | . | TGTGCCAGCAGCAGCCGGGCCACTAGCGGGACTCCCCGGTTCTTC | CASSSRATSGTPRFF
13 | TRBJ2-7 | . | TRBV11-2 | . | TGTGCCAGCAGCCCCCACAGGAGCTACGAGCAGTACTTC | CASSPHRSYEQYF
17 | TRBJ2-4 | . | TRBV28 | TRBD2 | TGTGCCAGCAGTGGATCCGGGACTATGGGGATAGGAAACATTCAGTACTTC | CASSGSGTMGIGNIQYF
14 | TRBJ2-2 | . | TRBV6-5 | . | TGTGCCAGCAGCCGGCATGAGAACACCGGGGAGCTGTTTTTT | CASSRHENTGELFF
13 | TRBJ2-5 | . | TRBV10-1 | . | TGCGCCAGCAGTGAATCGGGACGGGAGACCCAGTACTTC | CASSESGRETQYF
16 | TRBJ1-4 | . | TRBV7-2 | TRBD1 | TGTGCCAGCAGCTTACACGCGGGACAGACGGATGAAAAACTGTTTTTT | CASSLHAGQTDEKLFF
15 | TRBJ2-7 | . | TRBV28 | TRBD2 | TGTGCCAGCAGTCTCGGACTAGCGGGGACCTACGAGCAGTACTTC | CASSLGLAGTYEQYF
15 | TRBJ2-7 | . | TRBV6-1 | TRBD1 | TGTGCCAGCAGTGAAGCCCGGACAGGGTACTACGAGCAGTACTTC | CASSEARTGYYEQYF
15 | TRBJ2-1 | . | TRBV7-9 | TRBD2 | TGTGCCAGCAGCCCAGGGACTAGCGGAAACAATGAGCAGTTCTTC | CASSPGTSGNNEQFF
16 | TRBJ2-2 | once | TRBV10-2 | TRBD1 | TGCGCCAGCACTAAGACGACAGGGCCCAACACCGGGGAGCTGTTTTTT | CASTKTTGPNTGELFF
14 | TRBJ2-4 | once | TRBV6-4 | . | TGTGCCAGCAGTGACTCGGAGTCGTCAACTATCCAGTACTTC | CASSDSESSTIQYF
13 | TRBJ2-7 | . | TRBV2 | TRBD2 | TGTGCCAGTCGATTAGCGGGAGGCTACGAGCAGTACTTC | CASRLAGGYEQYF
13 | TRBJ1-6 | . | TRBV5-6 | . | TGTGCCAGCAGCTCAGGTCCAGGCTCCCCAAGAAACTTT | CASSSGPGSPRNF
18 | TRBJ2-1 | . | TRBV18 | . | TGTGCCAGCTCAACACTAGTACAGGGCTTTGGGTCCTACAATGAGCAGTTCTTC | CASSTLVQGFGSYNEQFF
15 | TRBJ2-7 | . | TRBV2 | TRBD2 | TGTGCCAGCAGTGAAGCGTTGCTAGCGGGAGACGAGCAGTACTTC | CASSEALLAGDEQYF
12 | TRBJ1-4 | . | TRBV4-3 | . | TGCGCCAGCAGTGTTATCGGTGAAAAACTGTTTTTT | CASSVIGEKLFF
15 | TRBJ2-2 | once | TRBV7-3 | TRBD2 | TGTGCCAGCAGCCCGGGACTAGCGAACACCGGGGAGCTGTTTTTT | CASSPGLANTGELFF
16 | TRBJ2-7 | once | TRBV5-1 | . | TGCGCCAGCAGCTTGGTCAGCGCGCCGAGCTCCTACGAGCAGTACTTC | CASSLVSAPSSYEQYF
11 | TRBJ2-3 | . | TRBV10-3 | . | TGTGCCATCAGTGGAGGGAATACGCAGTATTTT | CAISGGNTQYF
15 | TRBJ1-4 | once | TRBV3-1/TRBV3-2 | . | TGTGCCAGCAGCCAAGATTTAAGGGCCTACGAAAAACTGTTTTTT | CASSQDLRAYEKLFF
18 | TRBJ2-3 | . | TRBV28 | . | TGTGCCAGCAGCTCACCGGGAGACCGTCGTGGCGGGACAGATACGCAGTATTTT | CASSSPGDRRGGTDTQYF
15 | TRBJ2-3 | . | TRBV7-9 | TRBD1 | TGTGCCAGCAGCTTAGCGGGACAGGGGACAGATACGCAGTATTTT | CASSLAGQGTDTQYF
13 | TRBJ2-2 | . | TRBV28 | . | TGTGCCAGCAGTTCGCTAAACACCGGGGAGCTGTTTTTT | CASSSLNTGELFF
18 | TRBJ1-3 | . | TRBV6-7 | . | TGTGCCAGCAGTTACTCGGAGTTTAAGGGGCTCTCTGGAAACACCATATATTTT | CASSYSEFKGLSGNTIYF